This record looks at one T cell receptor beta chain sequence and its context. The antigen remains unidentified. The data were obtained in a study of radiotherapy plus CTLA-4 blockade in lung cancer. Study observations and caveats: Increased serum interferon-beta after radiation also reportedly predicted response strongly. Expansion of tumor-derived TCR clones was observed in blood after radiotherapy plus ipilimumab.

Patients had chemo-refractory metastatic non-small-cell lung cancer and received focal radiation plus CTLA-4 blockade that used ipilimumab. Trimming removed 4 bases from V and 3 bases from J; junction bases left unmatched: 11. The V gene's germline CDR1 is SGHNT and CDR2 YYREEE (reference sequence). CDR3 length: 18 residues. TCRdb's copy holds only in-frame clones and misses some; the assay was immunoSEQ multiplex PCR. In the table there are 86,000 or so clones, 78% of which are singletons. The sequence came from a human donor with non-small cell lung cancer who had a partial response to radiotherapy plus ipilimumab. Some clones in this sample may be carry-over from other donors' samples. The source material was peripheral blood, sampled from a patient treated with radiotherapy plus ipilimumab. The V and J genes are TRBV5-4 and TRBJ2-2; 11 nucleotides line up with TRBD2. The CDR3 DNA sequence: TGTGCCAGCAGCCAGACCCCCGGGACTAGCGGTGACACCGGGGAGCTGTTTTTT. This translates into CASSQTPGTSGDTGELFF. The full variable domain, completed using reference TRBV5-4 and TRBJ2-2, is ETGVTQSPTHLIKTRGQQVTLRCSSQSGHNTVSWYQQALGQGPQFIFQYYREEENGRGNFPPRFSGLQFPNYSSELNVNALELDDSALYLCASSQTPGTSGDTGELFFGEGSRLTVL.